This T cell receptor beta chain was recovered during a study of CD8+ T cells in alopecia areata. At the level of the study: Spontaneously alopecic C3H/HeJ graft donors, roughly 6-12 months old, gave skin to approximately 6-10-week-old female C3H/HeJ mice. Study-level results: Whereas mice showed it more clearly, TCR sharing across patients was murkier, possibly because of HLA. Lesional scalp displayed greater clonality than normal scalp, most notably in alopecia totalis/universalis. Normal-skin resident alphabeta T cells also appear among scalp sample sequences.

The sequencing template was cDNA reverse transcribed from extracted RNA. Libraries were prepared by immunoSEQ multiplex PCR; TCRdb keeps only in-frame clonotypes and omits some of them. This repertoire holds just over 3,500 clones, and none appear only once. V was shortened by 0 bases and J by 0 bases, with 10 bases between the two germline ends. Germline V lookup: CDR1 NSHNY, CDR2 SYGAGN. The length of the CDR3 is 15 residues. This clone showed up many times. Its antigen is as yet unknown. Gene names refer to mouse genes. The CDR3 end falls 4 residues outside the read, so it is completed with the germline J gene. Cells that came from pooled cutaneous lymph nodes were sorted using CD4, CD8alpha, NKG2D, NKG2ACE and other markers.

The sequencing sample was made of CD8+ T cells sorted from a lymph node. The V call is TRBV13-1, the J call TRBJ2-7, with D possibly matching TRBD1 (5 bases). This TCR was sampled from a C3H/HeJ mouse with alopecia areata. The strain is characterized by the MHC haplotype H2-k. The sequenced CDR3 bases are TGTGCCAGCAGTGATGAAGCAGGGAGCTCCTAT. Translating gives CASSDEAGSSY. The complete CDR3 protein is CASSDEAGSSYEQYF.